This T cell receptor beta chain derives from a study of T cell responses to AZD1222 COVID-19 vaccine. Measured with immunoSEQ multiplex PCR; TCRdb has only the in-frame clones, and not every one. The repertoire holds approximately 130,000 clones, with 75% to 90% as singletons. Germline CDR1 is GTSNPN and CDR2 is SVGIG (reference sequence). The ends were cut back, 3 bases at V and 2 bases at J, with 14 bases in the middle. CDR3 length equals 14 residues. Sequenced here: peripheral blood, sampled on day 0 of MenACWY control vaccination. The TCR was taken from an adult in good health. The chain is built from TRBV30 and TRBJ2-7; the D is unclear. CDR3 sequence reads: CAWRLSALAYEQYF. Written as DNA, the CDR3 is TGTGCCTGGAGGTTGTCTGCCCTCGCCTACGAGCAGTACTTC.